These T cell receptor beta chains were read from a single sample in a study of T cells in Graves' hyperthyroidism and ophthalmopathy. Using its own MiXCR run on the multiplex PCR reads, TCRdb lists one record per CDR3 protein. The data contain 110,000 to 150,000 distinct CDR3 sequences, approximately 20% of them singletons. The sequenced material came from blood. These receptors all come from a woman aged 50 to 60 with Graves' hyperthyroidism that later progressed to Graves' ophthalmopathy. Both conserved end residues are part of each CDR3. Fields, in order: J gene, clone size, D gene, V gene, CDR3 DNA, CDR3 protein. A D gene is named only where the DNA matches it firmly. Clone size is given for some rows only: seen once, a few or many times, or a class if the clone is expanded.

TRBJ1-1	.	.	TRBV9	TGTGCCAGCAGCGTGGCCACAACATGGACTGAAGCTTTCTTT	CASSVATTWTEAFF
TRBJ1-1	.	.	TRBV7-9	TGTGCCAGCAGCTCCTCCGGGACAAGGGGCCCTGAAGCTCTCTTT	CASSSSGTRGPEALF
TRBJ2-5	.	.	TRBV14	TGTGCCAGCAGCCTGCGGGACAACCCCAGAGAGACCCAGTACTTC	CASSLRDNPRETQYF
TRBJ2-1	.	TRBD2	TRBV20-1	TGCAGTGCTAGTGTGACTAGCGGGGGGAACAATGAGCAGTTCTTC	CSASVTSGGNNEQFF
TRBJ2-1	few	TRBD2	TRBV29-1	TGCAGCGTTGTATTTCTAGCGGGAGAATATAATGAGCAGTTCTTC	CSVVFLAGEYNEQFF
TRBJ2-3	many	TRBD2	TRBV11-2	TGTGCCAGCAGCTTAGGACTAGCGGGCCGAGATACGCAGTATTTT	CASSLGLAGRDTQYF
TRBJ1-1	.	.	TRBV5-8	TGTGCCAGCAGCTTGGTGAGGATCACTGAAGCTTTCTTT	CASSLVRITEAFF
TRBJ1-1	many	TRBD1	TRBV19	TGTGCCGCGTCTCGGACAGGGATCACTGAAGCTTTCTTT	CAASRTGITEAFF
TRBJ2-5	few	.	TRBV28	TGTGCCAGCTCGTGGCCCGGGGTGAAAGAGACCCAGTACTTC	CASSWPGVKETQYF
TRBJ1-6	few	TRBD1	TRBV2	TGTGCCAGCAGCACACAGGGGGGGCCTGGGTCACCCCTCCACTTT	CASSTQGGPGSPLHF
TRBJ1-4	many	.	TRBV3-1	TGTGCCAGCAGCCAAGAAGTGGGGAAGGAACTGTTTTTT	CASSQEVGKELFF
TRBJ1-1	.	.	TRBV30	TGTGCCTGGACTCAGGGTTGGATGAACACTGAAGCTTTCTTT	CAWTQGWMNTEAFF
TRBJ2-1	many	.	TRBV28	TGTGCCAGCAGGCTGTTTCCTTCGACAGGCACCTACAATGAGCAGTTCTTC	CASRLFPSTGTYNEQFF
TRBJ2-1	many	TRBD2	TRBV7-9	TGTGCCAGCAGCCCACCGCATTCGCGGGGGGATGAGCAGTTCTTC	CASSPPHSRGDEQFF
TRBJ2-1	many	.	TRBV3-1	TGTGCCAGCAACGTGGCGGGCCGCGGTGAGCAGTTCTTC	CASNVAGRGEQFF
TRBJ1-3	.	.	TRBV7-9	TGTGCCAGCAGCTTAGGCACCGTGTTCTCTGGAAACACCATATATTTT	CASSLGTVFSGNTIYF
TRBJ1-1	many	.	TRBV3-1	TGTGCCAGCACCAGGACCGTGAGCACTGAAGCTTTCTTT	CASTRTVSTEAFF
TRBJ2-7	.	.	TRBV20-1	TGCAGTGCAAAACTAGTCTACGAGCAGTACTTC	CSAKLVYEQYF
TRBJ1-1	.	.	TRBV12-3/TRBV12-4	TGTGCCAGCACCCCCTTAGTTAACACTGAAGCTTTCTTT	CASTPLVNTEAFF
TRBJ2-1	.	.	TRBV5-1	TGCGCCAGCAGCCGATTACAGGGAACCAATGAGCAGTTCTTC	CASSRLQGTNEQFF
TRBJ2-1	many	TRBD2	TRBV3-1	TGTGCCAGCAGGGCGACTAGCGGGAGTTTTCGCGAGCAGTTCTTC	CASRATSGSFREQFF
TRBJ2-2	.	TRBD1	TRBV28	TGTGCCAGCAGTCTGGACAGGGGGCGAACCGGGGAGCTGTTTTTT	CASSLDRGRTGELFF
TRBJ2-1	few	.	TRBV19	TGTGCCAGTCAGGACCTCCTAAAAGGGGGCAATGAGCAGTTCTTC	CASQDLLKGGNEQFF
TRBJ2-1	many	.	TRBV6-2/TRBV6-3	TGTGCCAGCAGTAAACTAGGCAATGAGCAGTTCTTC	CASSKLGNEQFF
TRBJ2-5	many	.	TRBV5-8	TGTGCCAGCAGCTTGGGCGGAAGGCAGGGCAAGACCCAGTACTTC	CASSLGGRQGKTQYF
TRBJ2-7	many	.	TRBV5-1	TGCGCCAGCAGCACCGTAGGGGCTGGGGAGCAGTACTTC	CASSTVGAGEQYF